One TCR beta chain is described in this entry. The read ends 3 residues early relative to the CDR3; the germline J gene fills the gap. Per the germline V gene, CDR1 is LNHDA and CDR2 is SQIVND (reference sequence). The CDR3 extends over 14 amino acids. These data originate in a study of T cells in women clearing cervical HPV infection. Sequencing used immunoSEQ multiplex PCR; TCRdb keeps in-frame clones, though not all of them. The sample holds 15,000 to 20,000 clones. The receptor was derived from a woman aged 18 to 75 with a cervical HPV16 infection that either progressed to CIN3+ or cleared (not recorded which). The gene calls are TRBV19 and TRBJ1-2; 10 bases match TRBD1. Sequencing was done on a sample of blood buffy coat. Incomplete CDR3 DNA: TGTGCCACCCATAGACAGGGGGCGAACAATGAC. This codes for CATHRQGANND. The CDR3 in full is CATHRQGANNDYTF.